A selection of T cell receptor beta chains follows, all from one sample in a study of beta chain features in type 1 diabetes. Method: immunoSEQ multiplex PCR; TCRdb's copy keeps in-frame clones and lacks some. The data show roughly 340,000 clones, about 14% seen once. Material: naive CD4+ T cells from blood. Source of these receptors: a woman between 18 and 29 years old with type 1 diabetes. Both conserved end residues are part of each CDR3. The D gene is left open where the match is weak. Only some rows state a clone size, as once, few, many or a class for expanded clones.

>TRBJ2-1|NA|NA|TRBV7-3
TGTGCCAGCAGCTTAACGTCCCCTACCACGGGGCAGTTCTTC
CASSLTSPTTGQFF
>TRBJ2-1|TRBD2|few|TRBV30
TGTGCCTGGAGGACTAGCTTCAATGAGCAGTTCTTC
CAWRTSFNEQFF
>TRBJ2-7|TRBD2|few|TRBV7-9
TGTGCCAGCAGCCCCTCTTTTAGCGGGAGGAACTCCTACGAGCAGTACTTC
CASSPSFSGRNSYEQYF
>TRBJ2-3|NA|few|TRBV29-1
TGCAGCGTTGAATTAGCCTCAGATACGCAGTATTTT
CSVELASDTQYF
>TRBJ1-5|TRBD1|NA|TRBV2
TGTGCCAGCAGCGACAGGGTTTATCAGCCCCAGCATTTT
CASSDRVYQPQHF
>TRBJ2-1|NA|NA|TRBV5-4
TGTGCCAGCAGCGCGGATAGGGGCTCCTACAATGAGCAGTTCTTC
CASSADRGSYNEQFF
>TRBJ2-1|NA|few|TRBV7-3
TGTGCCAGCAGCCCTAGACCGGATTCCTACAATGAGCAGTTCTTC
CASSPRPDSYNEQFF
>TRBJ2-1|TRBD2|NA|TRBV28
TGTGCCAGCACTAGACTAGCGGGAGTGGAGCAGTTCTTC
CASTRLAGVEQFF
>TRBJ2-1|TRBD2|NA|TRBV10-1
TGCGCCAGCAGCCCCGGGACTAGCGAGGGTGAGCAGTTCTTC
CASSPGTSEGEQFF
>TRBJ2-3|NA|once|TRBV5-5
TGTGCCAGCAGCTTCGCTCGGGTATCCACAGATACGCAGTATTTT
CASSFARVSTDTQYF
>TRBJ1-2|NA|NA|TRBV7-2
TGTGCCAGCAGCTTAGCCTTCGCGGCGGGTGTGGGAGGCTACACCTTC
CASSLAFAAGVGGYTF
>TRBJ2-7|NA|NA|TRBV7-9
TGTGCCAGCAGCCCGCTGGCAGCCTACGAGCAGTACTTC
CASSPLAAYEQYF
>TRBJ1-2|NA|NA|TRBV27
TGTGCCAGCAGTTTAGTGGGCAGCCCTAACTATGGCTACACCTTC
CASSLVGSPNYGYTF
>TRBJ1-2|NA|few|TRBV6-5
TGTGCCAGCAGCCCGGACTCAAATAACTATGGCTACACCTTC
CASSPDSNNYGYTF